One sample yielded the 18 T cell receptor beta chains listed below, sequenced in a study of cytomegalovirus exposure and HLA in healthy donors. PCR employed 60 Vbeta and 13 Jbeta primers. Clones were sequenced by immunoSEQ multiplex PCR, and TCRdb holds only the in-frame ones, with some missing. Of some 140,000 clones listed, more than 70% were seen once; the top ten hold approximately 3.9%. What was sequenced was PBMCs. The receptor source for this set is a man aged 45-65 years in good health and CMV-seropositive.

For the CDR3, the DNA is TGTGCCAGCAGCGCGACAGGGGTCAATGAGCAGTTCTTC. Encoded protein: CASSATGVNEQFF. The chain employs TRBV11-2 and TRBJ2-1, with TRBD1 identical over 8 bases. CDR1 SGHAT and CDR2 FQNNGV come from the germline V gene. This CDR3 comprises 13 residues. V was pared by 5 bases and J by 6 bases, with 3 bases of the junction left unmatched.

There are a few counts of this clone. J is TRBJ2-7 and V is TRBV10-1; D is unresolved. Germline CDR1 WNHNN, CDR2 SYGVQD (reference sequence). V was cut by 0 bases and J by 6 bases, with 6 bases left in between. The CDR3 is 12 amino acids. The CDR3 nucleotides are TGCGCCAGCAGTGAGTCGTCAGGCGAGCAGTACTTC. As protein: CASSESSGEQYF.

This clone was picked up a small number of times. The gene calls are TRBV5-6 and TRBJ1-1, with D maybe TRBD1 (6 bases). CDR3 length: 14 amino acids. The germline CDR1 and CDR2 sequences are SGHDT and YYEEEE. The V and J ends lost 3 bases and 2 bases respectively, with 11 bases between them. CDR3 nucleotide sequence: TGTGCCAGCAGCTACGGGACACTAAACACTGAAGCTTTCTTT. Translated, it gives CASSYGTLNTEAFF.

As to this clone: A read error may produce the germline difference seen at one junction end. This chain uses TRBV7-9 with TRBJ2-7; the D is unclear. Germline V gene sequence: CDR1 SEHNR, CDR2 FQNEAQ (reference sequence). The CDR3 consists of 15 residues. CDR3 sequence: CSSSLGPVPSYEQYF. Written as DNA, the CDR3 is TGTTCCAGCAGCTTAGGGCCTGTCCCCTCCTACGAGCAGTACTTC.

The chain couples TRBV7-9 to TRBJ1-2, with 10 bases fitting TRBD1. From germline, CDR1 is SEHNR and CDR2 FQNEAQ (reference sequence). This CDR3 contains 15 residues. With V trimmed by 5 bases and J by 4 bases, 7 bases remained unmatched. CDR3 loop: CASSKDRGTLYGYTF. For the CDR3, the DNA is TGTGCCAGCAGCAAGGACAGGGGGACTCTCTATGGCTACACCTTC.

The chain has TRBV6-5 and TRBJ1-5; TRBD1 agrees at 8 bases. This CDR3 is 15 amino acids long. Germline lookup yields CDR1 MNHEY and CDR2 SVGAGI. Trimming cost V 5 bases and J 7 bases; bases outside gene matches: 10. CDR3 in DNA: TGTGCCAGCAGTCGCGGGACAGGAGGAAACCAGCCCCAGCATTTT. Translating it yields CASSRGTGGNQPQHF.

The genes are TRBV5-1 and TRBJ1-1; weak D call: TRBD1 (6 bases). V lost 0 bases and J 3 bases, leaving 9 bases between the germline ends. CDR3 length equals 14 residues. Germline V gene lookup returns CDR1 SGHRS and CDR2 YFSETQ. CDR3 bases: TGCGCCAGCAGCTTGGCGGGGGGCCACACTGAAGCTTTCTTT. Its protein is CASSLAGGHTEAFF. The full variable domain, with the rest looked up from reference TRBV5-1 and TRBJ1-1, is KAGVTQTPRYLIKTRGQQVTLSCSPISGHRSVSWYQQTPGQGLQFLFEYFSETQRNKGNFPGRFSGRQFSNSRSEMNVSTLELGDSALYLCASSLAGGHTEAFFGQGTRLTVV.

In regard to this clone: A read error may account for a junction end that differs from germline. This chain joins TRBV11-2 and TRBJ1-1, with 8 bases that match TRBD1. CDR1 and CDR2 from the germline V gene are SGHAT and FQNNGV. The CDR3 covers 12 residues. The CDR3 sequence is CASSLDRGEAFF. The CDR3 coding sequence is TGTGCCAGCAGCCTAGACAGGGGTGAAGCTTTCTTT.

This clone has only one observation. The chain joins TRBV27 to TRBJ2-2; weak D call: TRBD2 (6 bases). Per the germline V gene, CDR1 is MNHEY and CDR2 is SMNVEV (reference sequence). The length of the CDR3 is 16 residues. V was cut by 6 bases and J by 4 bases, with 18 bases left in between. The CDR3 is CASSLQTGTFTGELFF. CDR3 DNA: TGTGCCAGCAGCCTTCAGACCGGGACTTTCACCGGGGAGCTGTTTTTT.

This chain links TRBV28 with TRBJ1-2; no definite D call. The germline CDR1 and CDR2 sequences are MDHEN and SYDVKM. The CDR3 has 15 residues. Trimming took off 2 bases at V and 2 bases at J, with 12 bases between the two ends. The CDR3 is CASSLMGRNNYGYTF. CDR3 nucleotide sequence: TGTGCCAGCAGTTTAATGGGCAGAAACAACTATGGCTACACCTTC.

The chain employs TRBV11-1 and TRBJ2-7; 8 positions match TRBD2. Trimming removed 5 bases from V and 0 bases from J; junction bases left unmatched: 6. The CDR3 loop spans 15 amino acids. The germline V gene has CDR1 SGHAT and CDR2 FQDESV (reference sequence). The CDR3 reads CASSRSGTSSYEQYF. The CDR3 DNA is TGTGCCAGCAGCCGTAGCGGGACGAGCTCCTACGAGCAGTACTTC.

The chain recombines TRBV7-8 with TRBJ1-5, with TRBD1 matching 9 bases. Trimming cost V 4 bases and J 6 bases; bases outside gene matches: 10. The germline V gene has CDR1 SGHVS and CDR2 FQNEAQ. The CDR3 loop spans 16 amino acids. CDR3 in DNA: TGTGCCAGCAGCTCGTACGGGACAGGGTCGGGTCAGCCCCAGCATTTT. It specifies CASSSYGTGSGQPQHF.

The chain combines TRBV6-1 with TRBJ1-2; 11 nucleotides line up with TRBD1. This CDR3 is built from 15 residues. Per the germline V gene, CDR1 is MNHNS and CDR2 is SASEGT. Trimming took 5 bases from V and 8 from J; bases not matched to a gene: 10. The CDR3 DNA follows: TGTGCCAGCAGTATCCAAAGGACAGGGGGCGAGGGCTACACCTTC. Amino acid sequence: CASSIQRTGGEGYTF.

The chain links TRBV5-1 to TRBJ2-2, with 7 positions matching TRBD1. Germline CDR1 reads SGHRS; CDR2 reads YFSETQ. The CDR3 spans 15 residues. V was pared by 4 bases and J by 0 bases, with 3 bases of the junction left unmatched. DNA of the CDR3: TGCGCCAGCAGCCCGGGACAGACGAACACCGGGGAGCTGTTTTTT. Its protein is CASSPGQTNTGELFF.

V usage is TRBV19 and J usage is TRBJ2-7, with 8 nucleotides matching TRBD1. V shed 4 bases, J shed 3 bases, and the junction held 8 bases outside the gene matches. The CDR3 consists of 15 residues. Germline CDR1 reads LNHDA; CDR2 reads SQIVND (reference sequence). CDR3 nucleotide sequence: TGTGCCAGTAGTAATCCGGGACAGGTGAACTACGAGCAGTACTTC. This gives the protein CASSNPGQVNYEQYF.

This chain uses TRBV5-6 with TRBJ1-5, with 10 nucleotides matching TRBD1. The CDR3 has 16 amino acids. V was clipped by 4 bases and J by 4 bases; unmatched bases: 8. Germline V gene data show CDR1 as SGHDT and CDR2 as YYEEEE. The CDR3: CASSEYRDRGNQPQHF. CDR3 DNA: TGTGCCAGCAGCGAGTACCGGGACAGGGGTAATCAGCCCCAGCATTTT. Using reference TRBV5-6 and TRBJ1-5 for the parts outside the CDR3, the full variable domain is DAGVTQSPTHLIKTRGQQVTLRCSPKSGHDTVSWYQQALGQGPQFIFQYYEEEERQRGNFPDRFSGHQFPNYSSELNVNALLLGDSALYLCASSEYRDRGNQPQHFGDGTRLSIL.

The chain employs TRBV5-1 and TRBJ2-1; maybe TRBD2 (7 bases). In germline, CDR1 is SGHRS, CDR2 YFSETQ. The CDR3 has 15 residues. Trimming removed 0 bases at V and 1 base at J, with 8 bases between. The CDR3 sequence: CASSLEGGSYNEQFF. The CDR3 DNA follows: TGCGCCAGCAGCTTGGAGGGGGGGTCCTACAATGAGCAGTTCTTC.

This clone was seen more than once but under ten times. V and J are TRBV4-1 and TRBJ1-1, with D hard to call. This CDR3 spans 13 amino acids. The germline V gene has CDR1 MGHRA and CDR2 YSYEKL. Trimming shortened V by 0 bases and J by 9 bases, and 11 bases separated the two germline ends. CDR3 sequence: CASSQDTELQAFF. The CDR3 coding sequence is TGCGCCAGCAGCCAAGATACGGAGCTTCAAGCTTTCTTT.